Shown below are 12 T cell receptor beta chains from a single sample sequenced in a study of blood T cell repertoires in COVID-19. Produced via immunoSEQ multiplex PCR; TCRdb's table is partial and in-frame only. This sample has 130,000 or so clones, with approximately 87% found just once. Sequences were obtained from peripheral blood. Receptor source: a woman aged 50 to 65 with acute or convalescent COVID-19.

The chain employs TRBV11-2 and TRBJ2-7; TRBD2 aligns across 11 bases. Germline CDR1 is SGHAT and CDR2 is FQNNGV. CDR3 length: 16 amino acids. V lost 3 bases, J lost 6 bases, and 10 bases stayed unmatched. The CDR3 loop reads CASSFSGAGTSGEQYF. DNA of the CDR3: TGTGCCAGCAGCTTTTCGGGGGCCGGGACTAGCGGCGAGCAGTACTTC.

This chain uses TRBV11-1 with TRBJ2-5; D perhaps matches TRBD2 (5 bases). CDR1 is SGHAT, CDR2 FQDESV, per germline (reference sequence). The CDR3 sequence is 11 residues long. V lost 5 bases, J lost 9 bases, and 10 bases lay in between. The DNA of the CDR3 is TGTGCCAGCAGCCTTGACGGGGCCCAGTACTTC. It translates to CASSLDGAQYF.

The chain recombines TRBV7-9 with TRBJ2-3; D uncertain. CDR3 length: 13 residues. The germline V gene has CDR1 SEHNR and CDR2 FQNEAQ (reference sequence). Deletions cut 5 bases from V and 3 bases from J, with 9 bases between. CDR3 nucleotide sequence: TGTGCCAGCAGCCTAATTGCAACAGATACGCAGTATTTT. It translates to CASSLIATDTQYF.

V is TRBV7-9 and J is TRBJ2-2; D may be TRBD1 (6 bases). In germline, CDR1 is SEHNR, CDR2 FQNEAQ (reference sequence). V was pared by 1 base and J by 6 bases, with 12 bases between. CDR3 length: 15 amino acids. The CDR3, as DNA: TGTGCCAGCAGCTTAGGACAGGTGTGGGCCGGGGAGCTGTTTTTT. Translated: CASSLGQVWAGELFF.

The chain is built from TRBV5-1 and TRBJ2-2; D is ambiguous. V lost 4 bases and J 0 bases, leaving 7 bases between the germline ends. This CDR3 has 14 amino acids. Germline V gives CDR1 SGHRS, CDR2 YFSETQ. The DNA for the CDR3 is TGCGCCAGCAGCCGCACTCCGAACACCGGGGAGCTGTTTTTT. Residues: CASSRTPNTGELFF.

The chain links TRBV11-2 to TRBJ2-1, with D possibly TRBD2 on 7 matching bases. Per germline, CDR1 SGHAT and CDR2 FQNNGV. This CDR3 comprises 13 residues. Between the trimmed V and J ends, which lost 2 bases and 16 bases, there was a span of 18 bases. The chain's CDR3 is CASSLTGGSMAFF. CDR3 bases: TGTGCCAGCAGCTTAACGGGGGGCTCAATGGCCTTCTTC.

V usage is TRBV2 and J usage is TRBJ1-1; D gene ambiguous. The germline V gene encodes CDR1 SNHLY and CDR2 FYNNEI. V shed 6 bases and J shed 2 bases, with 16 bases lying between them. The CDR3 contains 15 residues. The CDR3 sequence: CASRGWEAGNTEAFF. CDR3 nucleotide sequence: TGTGCCAGCAGGGGGTGGGAGGCCGGAAACACTGAAGCTTTCTTT. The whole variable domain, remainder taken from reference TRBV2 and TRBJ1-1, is EPEVTQTPSHQVTQMGQEVILRCVPISNHLYFYWYRQILGQKVEFLVSFYNNEISEKSEIFDDQFSVERPDGSNFTLKIRSTKLEDSAMYFCASRGWEAGNTEAFFGQGTRLTVV.

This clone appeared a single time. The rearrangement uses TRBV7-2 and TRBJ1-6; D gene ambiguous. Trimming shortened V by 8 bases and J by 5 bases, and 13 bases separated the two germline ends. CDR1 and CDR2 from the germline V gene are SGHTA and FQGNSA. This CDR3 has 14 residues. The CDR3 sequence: CASRGRKNNSPLHF. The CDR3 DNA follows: TGTGCCAGCCGGGGTAGGAAAAATAATTCACCCCTCCACTTT.

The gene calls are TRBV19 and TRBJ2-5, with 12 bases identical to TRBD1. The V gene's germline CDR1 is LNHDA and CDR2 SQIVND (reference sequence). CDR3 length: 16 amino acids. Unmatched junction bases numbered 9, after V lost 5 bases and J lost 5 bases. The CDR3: CASSRTGQGAGETQYF. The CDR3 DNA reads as TGTGCCAGTAGTCGAACGGGACAGGGGGCCGGGGAGACCCAGTACTTC.

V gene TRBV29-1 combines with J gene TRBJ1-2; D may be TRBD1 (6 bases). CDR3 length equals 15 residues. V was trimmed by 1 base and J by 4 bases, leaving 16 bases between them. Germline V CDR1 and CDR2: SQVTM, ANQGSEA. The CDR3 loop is CSVEVVGHGPYGYTF. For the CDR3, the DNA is TGCAGCGTTGAAGTTGTGGGACACGGGCCCTATGGCTACACCTTC.

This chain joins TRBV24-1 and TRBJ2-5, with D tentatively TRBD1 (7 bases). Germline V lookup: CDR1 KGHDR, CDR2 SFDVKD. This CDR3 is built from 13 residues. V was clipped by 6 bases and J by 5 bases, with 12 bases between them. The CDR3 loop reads CATSKGAGETQYF. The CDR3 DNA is TGTGCCACCAGTAAGGGGGCGGGGGAGACCCAGTACTTC.

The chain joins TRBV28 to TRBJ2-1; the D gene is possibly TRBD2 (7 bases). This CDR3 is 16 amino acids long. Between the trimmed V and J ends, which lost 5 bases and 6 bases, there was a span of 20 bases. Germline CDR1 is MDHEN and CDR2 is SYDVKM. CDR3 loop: CASSTRVRGPGNEQFF. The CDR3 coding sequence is TGTGCCAGCAGTACCCGTGTGCGGGGGCCGGGCAATGAGCAGTTCTTC.